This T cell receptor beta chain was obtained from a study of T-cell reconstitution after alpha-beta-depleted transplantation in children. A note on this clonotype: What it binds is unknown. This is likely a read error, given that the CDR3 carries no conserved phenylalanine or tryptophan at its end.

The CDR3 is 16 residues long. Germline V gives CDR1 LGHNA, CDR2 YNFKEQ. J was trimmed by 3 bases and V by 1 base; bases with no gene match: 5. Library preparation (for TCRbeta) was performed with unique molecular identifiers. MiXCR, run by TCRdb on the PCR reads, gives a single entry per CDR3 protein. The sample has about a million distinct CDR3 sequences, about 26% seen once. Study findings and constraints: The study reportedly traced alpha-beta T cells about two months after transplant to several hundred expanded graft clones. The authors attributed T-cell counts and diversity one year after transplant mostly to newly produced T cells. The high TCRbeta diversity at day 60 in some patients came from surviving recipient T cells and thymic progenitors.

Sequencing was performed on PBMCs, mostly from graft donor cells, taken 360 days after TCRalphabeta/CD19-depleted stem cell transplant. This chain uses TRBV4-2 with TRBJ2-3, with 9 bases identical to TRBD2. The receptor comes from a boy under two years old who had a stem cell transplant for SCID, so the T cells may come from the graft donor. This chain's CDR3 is CASSQGKRGDTDTQYS. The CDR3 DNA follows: TGTGCCAGCAGCCAAGGGAAGCGGGGGGATACAGATACGCAGTATTCT.